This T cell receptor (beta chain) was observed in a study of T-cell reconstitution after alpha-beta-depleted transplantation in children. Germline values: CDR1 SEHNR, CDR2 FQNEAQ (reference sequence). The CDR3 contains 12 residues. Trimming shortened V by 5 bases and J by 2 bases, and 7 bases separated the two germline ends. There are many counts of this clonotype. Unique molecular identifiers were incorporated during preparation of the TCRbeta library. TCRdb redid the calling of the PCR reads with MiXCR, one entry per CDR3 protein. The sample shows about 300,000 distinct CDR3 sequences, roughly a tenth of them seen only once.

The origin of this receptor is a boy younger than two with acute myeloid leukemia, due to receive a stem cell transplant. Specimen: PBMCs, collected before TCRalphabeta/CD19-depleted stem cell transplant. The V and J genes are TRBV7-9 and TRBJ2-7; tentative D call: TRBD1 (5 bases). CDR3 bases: TGTGCCAGCAGCCTGACAGCCTACGAGCAGTACTTC. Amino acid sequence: CASSLTAYEQYF.